This entry features one T cell receptor beta chain sequence. The target antigen is unknown. The CDR3 contains 18 residues. After removal of 7 bases from V and 4 bases from J, the junction contained 19 bases not matched to a gene. Germline-derived CDR1 and CDR2 are MDHEN and SYDVKM. This sample was included in a study of T cell responses to AZD1222 COVID-19 vaccine. Profiled with immunoSEQ multiplex PCR; TCRdb holds only in-frame clones, not every one. The top ten hold around 1.7% of the sample, which has 95,000 to 150,000 clones, almost 95% seen once. General study findings and limits: Baseline antibody screening turned up just a handful of seropositive AZD1222 recipients. After two AZD1222 doses, spike-specific TCR breadth and depth rose versus day 0. Clonal diversity was possibly underestimated; the donors were predominantly white British and more often female.

The receptor's source is an adult in good health. Source: peripheral blood, taken on day 0 of AZD1222 vaccination. J is TRBJ1-1 and V is TRBV28; TRBD1 matches at 9 bases. The CDR3 DNA sequence: TGTGCCAGCACCCCGCCTTCCGGGACAGGGTCATTTAGCACTGAAGCTTTCTTT. Its translation: CASTPPSGTGSFSTEAFF.